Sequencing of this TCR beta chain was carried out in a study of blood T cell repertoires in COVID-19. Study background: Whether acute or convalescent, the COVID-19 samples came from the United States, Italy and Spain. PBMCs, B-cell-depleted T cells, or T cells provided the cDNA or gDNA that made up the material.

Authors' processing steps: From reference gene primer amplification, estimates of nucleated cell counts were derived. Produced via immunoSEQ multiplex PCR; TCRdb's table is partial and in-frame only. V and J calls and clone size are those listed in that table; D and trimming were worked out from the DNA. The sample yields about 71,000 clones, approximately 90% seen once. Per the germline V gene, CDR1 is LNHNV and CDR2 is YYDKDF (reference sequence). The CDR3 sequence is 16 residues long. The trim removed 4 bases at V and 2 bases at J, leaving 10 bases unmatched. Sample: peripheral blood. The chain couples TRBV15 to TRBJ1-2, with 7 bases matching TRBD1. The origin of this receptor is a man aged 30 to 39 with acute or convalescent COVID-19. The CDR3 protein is CATSTGTAASNYGYTF. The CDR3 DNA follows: TGTGCCACCAGCACCGGGACAGCCGCTTCCAACTATGGCTACACCTTC.